There are a few counts of the clone carrying this TCR beta chain. Data came from immunoSEQ multiplex PCR; TCRdb stores just in-frame clones and leaves some out. The sample lists some 66,000 clones; roughly 88% were seen once. Per germline, CDR1 MGHRA and CDR2 YSYEKL. The germline V and J ends were trimmed by 4 bases and 4 bases, with 12 bases remaining between them. This CDR3 has 14 residues. These data originate in a study of PD-1 blockade in mismatch repair-deficient tumors. Sequencing was performed on peripheral blood, taken 52 weeks after starting pembrolizumab. This sequence joins TRBV4-1 and TRBJ2-3, with D tentatively TRBD1 (6 bases). The receptor was isolated from an adult with mismatch repair-deficient cancer. DNA for the CDR3: TGCGCCAGCAGCCCGCTACAGGGTGCAGATACGCAGTATTTT. Protein sequence: CASSPLQGADTQYF.